The text below deals with one TCR beta chain. This entry is derived from a study of blood T cell repertoires in COVID-19. Background on the study: The analysed material was cDNA or gDNA that came from T cells, B-cell-depleted T cells, or PBMCs.

Per the original data handling: Amplification with reference gene primers provided the estimates of nucleated cell counts. Some clones are missing from TCRdb's copy, which holds only in-frame ones; the method was immunoSEQ multiplex PCR. V, J and clone size are those of that table, while D and trimming were read from the DNA. The data contain over 300,000 clones, more than 75% of them seen just once; the ten biggest clones take up over 0.9%. This sequence was found in a woman in her thirties with acute COVID-19. The material sequenced was PBMCs or T cells enriched from blood (not recorded which).

CDR3 region: CASSTTTGAGNTIYF. The CDR3 DNA is TGTGCCAGCAGTACCACGACAGGGGCTGGAAACACCATATATTTT. The chain links TRBV6-5 to TRBJ1-3; 8 bases map to TRBD1. The V gene's germline CDR1 is MNHEY and CDR2 SVGAGI. The CDR3 spans 15 residues. Losses at the gene ends were 5 bases for V and 2 bases for J; bases not matched to a gene: 5.